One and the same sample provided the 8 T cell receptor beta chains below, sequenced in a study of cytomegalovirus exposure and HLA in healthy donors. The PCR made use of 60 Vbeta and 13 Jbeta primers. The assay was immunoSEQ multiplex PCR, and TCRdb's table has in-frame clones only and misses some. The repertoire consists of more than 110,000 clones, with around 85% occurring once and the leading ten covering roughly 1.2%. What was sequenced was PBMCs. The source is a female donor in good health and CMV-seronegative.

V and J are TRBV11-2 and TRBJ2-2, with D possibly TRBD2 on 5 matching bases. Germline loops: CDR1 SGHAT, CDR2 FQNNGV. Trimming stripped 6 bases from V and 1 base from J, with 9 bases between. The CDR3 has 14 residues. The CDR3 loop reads CASSRRGNTGELFF. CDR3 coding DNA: TGTGCCAGCAGTCGCCGGGGGAACACCGGGGAGCTGTTTTTT.

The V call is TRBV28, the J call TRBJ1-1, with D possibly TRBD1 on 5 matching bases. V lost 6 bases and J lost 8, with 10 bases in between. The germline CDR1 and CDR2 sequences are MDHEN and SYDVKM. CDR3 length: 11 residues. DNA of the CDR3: TGTGCCAGCAGGGTCCGGGGGGAAGCTTTCTTT. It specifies CASRVRGEAFF.

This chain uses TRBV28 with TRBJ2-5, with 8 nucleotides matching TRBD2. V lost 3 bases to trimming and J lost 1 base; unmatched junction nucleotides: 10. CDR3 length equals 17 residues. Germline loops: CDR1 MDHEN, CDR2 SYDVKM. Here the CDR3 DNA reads TGTGCCAGCAGTTTGGGAAGGGCGGGGGGACTCCAAGAGACCCAGTACTTC. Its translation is CASSLGRAGGLQETQYF.

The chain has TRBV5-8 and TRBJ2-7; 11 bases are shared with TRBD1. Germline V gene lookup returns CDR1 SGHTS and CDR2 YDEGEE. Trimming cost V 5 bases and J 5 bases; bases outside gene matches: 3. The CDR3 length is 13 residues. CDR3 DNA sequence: TGTGCCAGCAGAAGGACAGGGGGCCACGAGCAGTACTTC. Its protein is CASRRTGGHEQYF. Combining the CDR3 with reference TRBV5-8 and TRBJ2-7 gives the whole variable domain EAGVTQSPTHLIKTRGQQATLRCSPISGHTSVYWYQQALGLGLQFLLWYDEGEERNRGNFPPRFSGRQFPNYSSELNVNALELEDSALYLCASRRTGGHEQYFGPGTRLTVT.

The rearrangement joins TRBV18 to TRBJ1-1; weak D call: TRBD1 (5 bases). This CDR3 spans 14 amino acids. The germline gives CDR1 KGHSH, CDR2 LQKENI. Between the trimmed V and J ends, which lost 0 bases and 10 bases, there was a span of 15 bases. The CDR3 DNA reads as TGTGCCAGCTCACCACCTCCCCAGGGTGCAACAGCTTTCTTT. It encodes CASSPPPQGATAFF.

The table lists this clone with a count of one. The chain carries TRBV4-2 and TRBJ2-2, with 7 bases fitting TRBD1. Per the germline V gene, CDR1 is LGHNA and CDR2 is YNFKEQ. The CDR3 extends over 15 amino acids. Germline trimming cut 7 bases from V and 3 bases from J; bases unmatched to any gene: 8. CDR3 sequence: CASNKGATDTGELFF. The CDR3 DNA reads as TGTGCCAGCAATAAGGGGGCAACGGACACCGGGGAGCTGTTTTTT.

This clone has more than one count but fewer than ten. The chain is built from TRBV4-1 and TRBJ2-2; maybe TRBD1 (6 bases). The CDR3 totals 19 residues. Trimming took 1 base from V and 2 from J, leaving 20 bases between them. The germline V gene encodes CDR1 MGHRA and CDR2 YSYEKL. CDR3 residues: CASSQGHMVSGVNTGELFF. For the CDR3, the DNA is TGCGCCAGCAGCCAAGGTCATATGGTATCAGGGGTTAACACCGGGGAGCTGTTTTTT.

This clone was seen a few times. CDR3 sequence reads: CASSLDLSGLATDEQYF. CDR3 nucleotide sequence: TGCGCCAGCAGCTTGGACCTATCGGGACTAGCGACCGACGAGCAGTACTTC. The V and J genes are TRBV5-1 and TRBJ2-7, with 10 positions matching TRBD2. Germline V gene sequence: CDR1 SGHRS, CDR2 YFSETQ. The CDR3 consists of 17 residues. Trimming removed 0 bases from V and 5 bases from J; junction bases left unmatched: 11. The entire variable domain, with the rest obtained from reference TRBV5-1 and TRBJ2-7, is as follows: KAGVTQTPRYLIKTRGQQVTLSCSPISGHRSVSWYQQTPGQGLQFLFEYFSETQRNKGNFPGRFSGRQFSNSRSEMNVSTLELGDSALYLCASSLDLSGLATDEQYFGPGTRLTVT.